The rows below give T cell receptor beta chains drawn from one sample of a study of cytomegalovirus exposure and HLA in healthy donors. Assay: immunoSEQ multiplex PCR; the TCRdb copy retains only in-frame clones and omits some. The table has about 97,000 clones, approximately 70% seen once; the top ten hold over 3%. The sample taken for sequencing was PBMCs. The receptors shown here come from a man aged 35-49 years in good health and CMV-seronegative. CDR3s include the opening cysteine and the closing phenylalanine or tryptophan. A D gene is named only where the DNA matches it firmly. Part of the rows lack a size; the others show once, few, many or a class for expanded clones.

clone size	V gene	J gene	D gene	CDR3 DNA	CDR3 protein
.	TRBV5-4	TRBJ1-1	.	TGTGCCAGCAGCTTGGCGGGGGGCGATGAAACTGAAGCTTTCTTT	CASSLAGGDETEAFF
few	TRBV11-3	TRBJ2-2	TRBD1	TGTGCCAGCAGCGGGCAGGGGGACACCGGGGAGCTGTTTTTT	CASSGQGDTGELFF
.	TRBV5-6	TRBJ2-7	TRBD2	TGTGCCAGCAGCTTGATTGGAGCGGGGGCCAACTCCTACGAGCAGTACTTC	CASSLIGAGANSYEQYF
.	TRBV5-1	TRBJ2-5	TRBD2	TGCGCCACCAGTGGACTAGCGGGGAACCAAGAGACCCAGTACTTC	CATSGLAGNQETQYF
.	TRBV4-3	TRBJ1-2	TRBD1	TGCGCCAGCAGCCTTCGTACAGGGGTCTATGGCTACACCTTC	CASSLRTGVYGYTF
.	TRBV7-9	TRBJ2-3	TRBD2	TGTGCCAGCAGAAGGACTAGCGGGGGGGCAGACACAGATACGCAGTATTTT	CASRRTSGGADTDTQYF
.	TRBV2	TRBJ1-3	.	TGTGCCAGCACCTGGGGCGAAGGAAACACCATATATTTT	CASTWGEGNTIYF
.	TRBV7-2	TRBJ1-2	.	TGTGCCAGCAGCACCCGTCCCGACAGCTCCTATGGCTACACCTTC	CASSTRPDSSYGYTF
.	TRBV27	TRBJ2-3	TRBD1	TGTGCCAGCAGTTTGCTCACAGGGGGCACAGATACGCAGTATTTT	CASSLLTGGTDTQYF
few	TRBV7-2	TRBJ2-3	TRBD1	TGTGCCAGCAGCCCGACAGGGGACAGCACAGATACGCAGTATTTT	CASSPTGDSTDTQYF
.	TRBV20-1	TRBJ1-1	.	TGCAGTGCCACAGGGTTCCCTGAAGCTTTCTTT	CSATGFPEAFF
few	TRBV2	TRBJ2-1	TRBD1	TGTGCCAGCACCCTGTGGACAGGGGGTAAGCAGTTCTTC	CASTLWTGGKQFF
.	TRBV7-7	TRBJ1-4	TRBD1	TGTGCCAGCAGCTTCGCCCCAGCCGGACAGGGAGGAGTAGAAAAACTGTTTTTT	CASSFAPAGQGGVEKLFF
.	TRBV7-6	TRBJ2-7	.	TGTGCCAGCAGCTTAGCGGGGCACGAGCAGTACTTC	CASSLAGHEQYF
.	TRBV2	TRBJ1-1	TRBD1	TGTGCCAGCAGTGTGGCCCCGGGACAGGGCTTAGGTAGCACTGAAGCTTTCTTT	CASSVAPGQGLGSTEAFF
.	TRBV5-4	TRBJ1-5	.	TGTGCCAGCAGCTTGGGAAAGGGGAATCAGCCCCAGCATTTT	CASSLGKGNQPQHF
.	TRBV6-4	TRBJ2-2	TRBD1	TGTGCCAGCAGTGACTCGGACAGGGGAGTATCCGGGGAGCTGTTTTTT	CASSDSDRGVSGELFF
.	TRBV7-9	TRBJ2-7	.	TGTGCCAGCAGCTTAGCGCTCGGCTACGAGCAGTACTTC	CASSLALGYEQYF
few	TRBV7-2	TRBJ1-2	.	TGTGCCAGCAGCTTAGCCAGGGCCTCAGGTGGCTACACCTTC	CASSLARASGGYTF
few	TRBV27	TRBJ1-6	.	TGTGCCAGCAGATCCGGGGTTAGCTATAATTCACCCCTCCACTTT	CASRSGVSYNSPLHF
.	TRBV28	TRBJ2-1	.	TGTGCCAGCAGTTTAGCGGACTCCTACAATGAGCAGTTCTTC	CASSLADSYNEQFF
.	TRBV7-2	TRBJ1-2	TRBD1	TGTGCCAGCAGTGAATGGGGCCGCAGGGGGCGTGGCTACACCTTC	CASSEWGRRGRGYTF
medium-sized	TRBV5-6	TRBJ1-1	TRBD1	TGTGCCAGCAGCCCCCTGACAGGGACAGAAGCTTTCTTT	CASSPLTGTEAFF
once	TRBV6-1	TRBJ2-4	.	TGTGCCAGCAGTGAACTCCATAGGTCGGGGGGCTTTCAGTACTTC	CASSELHRSGGFQYF
.	TRBV21-1	TRBJ2-7	.	TGTGCCAGCAGCAAACAACAGGGTAGGAGCGAGCAGTACTTC	CASSKQQGRSEQYF
.	TRBV5-1	TRBJ2-5	TRBD2	TGCGCCAGCAGCAACGTTAAGCGGGGGGGCCTGTACCAAGAGACCCAGTACTTC	CASSNVKRGGLYQETQYF
few	TRBV27	TRBJ2-1	.	TGTGCCAGCAGTTTATTTCAGGGGAGCAATGAGCAGTTCTTC	CASSLFQGSNEQFF
.	TRBV4-1	TRBJ1-1	.	TGCGCCAGCAGCCAAGATCGGGGGAACACTGAAGCTTTCTTT	CASSQDRGNTEAFF
.	TRBV7-6	TRBJ2-7	TRBD2	TGTGCCAGCAGCTTAGGGATAGCGGGGGAGACCTACGAGCAGTACTTC	CASSLGIAGETYEQYF
few	TRBV6-5	TRBJ1-1	.	TGTGCCAGCAGTTACGGGCCGGAGAACACTGAAGCTTTCTTT	CASSYGPENTEAFF
.	TRBV6-1	TRBJ2-7	TRBD1	TGTGCCAGCAGTGAATCCGGTCCCAGGGGGCGATCCGAGCAGTACTTC	CASSESGPRGRSEQYF
.	TRBV7-2	TRBJ2-3	TRBD2	TGTGCCAGCAGCTCGCCTGGCGGGGGGGCCGGTACGCAGTATTTT	CASSSPGGGAGTQYF
once	TRBV9	TRBJ1-5	.	TGTGCCAGCAGCGTAGGCCAGGGGTCCGGGCAGCCCCAGCATTTT	CASSVGQGSGQPQHF
.	TRBV27	TRBJ1-2	TRBD1	TGTGCCAGCAGTTTATCGGGGACAGGGGACTATGGCTACACCTTC	CASSLSGTGDYGYTF
.	TRBV10-3	TRBJ2-7	TRBD1	TGTGCCAGCCAAGCAGGGGGCGCCTCCTACGAGCAGTACTTC	CASQAGGASYEQYF
.	TRBV28	TRBJ1-4	.	TGTGCCAGCAGTTTTTCGGACAGAACTAATGAAAAACTGTTTTTT	CASSFSDRTNEKLFF
.	TRBV29-1	TRBJ1-1	TRBD1	TGCAGCGTCCGGACAGGGGCTCGGACTGAAGCTTTCTTT	CSVRTGARTEAFF
.	TRBV6-5	TRBJ1-1	.	TGTGCCAGCAGTTACGAAATAGGGGACACTGAAGCTTTCTTT	CASSYEIGDTEAFF
few	TRBV27	TRBJ2-3	TRBD2	TGTGCCAGCAGCCTTCGGGGGGGCTGGGGCACAGATACGCAGTATTTT	CASSLRGGWGTDTQYF
.	TRBV13	TRBJ1-2	TRBD1	TGTGCCAGCAGTCTCACAGGGGGGTCTAACTATGGCTACACCTTC	CASSLTGGSNYGYTF
.	TRBV7-9	TRBJ1-2	TRBD1	TGTGCCAGCGCCGGGGGCCGGGACAGGGGTATATGGTATGGCTACACCTTC	CASAGGRDRGIWYGYTF
.	TRBV6-5	TRBJ1-1	TRBD1	TGTGCCAGCAGTTTCTACTACCTGGGACAGCACACTGAAGCTTTCTTT	CASSFYYLGQHTEAFF
.	TRBV5-1	TRBJ2-1	TRBD2	TGCGCCAGCAGCTCCGCGGGTCTAGCGGGGAGCAATGAGCAGTTCTTC	CASSSAGLAGSNEQFF
few	TRBV28	TRBJ2-1	.	TGTGCCAGCTTGGAGGGGCTTGGTTACAATGAGCAGTTCTTC	CASLEGLGYNEQFF
few	TRBV5-1	TRBJ2-5	.	TGCGCCAGCAGACCAGGGGTGGAAGAGACCCAGTACTTC	CASRPGVEETQYF
.	TRBV9	TRBJ2-7	.	TGTGCCAGCAGCCCCCGCCCCCTCGGGTACGAGCAGTACTTC	CASSPRPLGYEQYF
few	TRBV18	TRBJ2-7	.	TGTGCCAGCTCACCACAAAGACAGACTTACTCCTACGAGCAGTACTTC	CASSPQRQTYSYEQYF
.	TRBV11-3	TRBJ2-6	TRBD1	TGTGCCAGCAGCTCGAGTCTTGGACAGGGGGGAATCTCTGGGGCCAACGTCCTGACTTTC	CASSSSLGQGGISGANVLTF
.	TRBV7-8	TRBJ1-5	.	TGTGCCAGCAGCTTAGTTTGGGGGCTCAATCAGCCCCAGCATTTT	CASSLVWGLNQPQHF
.	TRBV6-4	TRBJ2-2	.	TGTGCCACCTCGAGACAGTCCACCGGGGAGCTGTTTTTT	CATSRQSTGELFF
.	TRBV5-6	TRBJ2-6	TRBD2	TGTGCCAGCAGATCGGGACTAGTGCACAACGTCCTGACTTTC	CASRSGLVHNVLTF
few	TRBV27	TRBJ2-3	TRBD1	TGTGCCAGCAGCCCCAGGGGACAGGGACATGATACGCAGTATTTT	CASSPRGQGHDTQYF
few	TRBV11-2	TRBJ2-3	TRBD2	TGTGCCAGCAGCTTAGGAGCGGGGGGGCGGGATACGCAGTATTTT	CASSLGAGGRDTQYF
few	TRBV5-6	TRBJ2-5	.	TGTGCCAGCAGCTTGGGCCAGGAGACCCAGTACTTC	CASSLGQETQYF
.	TRBV23-1	TRBJ1-4	.	TGCGCCAGCAGTCTGGGGGGTAAGCGGGGAAATAATGAAAAACTGTTTTTT	CASSLGGKRGNNEKLFF
.	TRBV7-2	TRBJ1-1	TRBD1	TGTGCCAGCAGCTTGAGACAGGGGTACACTGAAGCTTTCTTT	CASSLRQGYTEAFF
.	TRBV7-8	TRBJ2-7	.	TGTGCCAGCAGCTTAGGGGTAAGGGGTTACGAGCAGTACTTC	CASSLGVRGYEQYF